This TCR beta chain was captured in a study of identical twins. In TCRdb, the 5' RACE reads were re-called with MiXCR into one record per CDR3 protein. The table lists 250,000 to 300,000 distinct CDR3 sequences, approximately 8.3% of them singletons. Ten or more counts support this clonotype. The germline gives CDR1 SGDLS, CDR2 YYNGEE. The CDR3 sequence is 15 residues long. V was clipped by 4 bases and J by 5 bases, with 19 bases between them. This same sample was also part of a study on yellow fever vaccine responses in identical twins.

This clonotype was sampled from a woman under 30 in good health. The sequenced sample consisted of CD8+ T cells sorted from blood. The chain has TRBV9 and TRBJ2-7, with D maybe TRBD2 (6 bases). CDR3 sequence reads: CASSPRGSGADEQYF. CDR3 sequence (DNA): TGTGCCAGCAGCCCTCGGGGGAGCGGAGCGGACGAGCAGTACTTC.